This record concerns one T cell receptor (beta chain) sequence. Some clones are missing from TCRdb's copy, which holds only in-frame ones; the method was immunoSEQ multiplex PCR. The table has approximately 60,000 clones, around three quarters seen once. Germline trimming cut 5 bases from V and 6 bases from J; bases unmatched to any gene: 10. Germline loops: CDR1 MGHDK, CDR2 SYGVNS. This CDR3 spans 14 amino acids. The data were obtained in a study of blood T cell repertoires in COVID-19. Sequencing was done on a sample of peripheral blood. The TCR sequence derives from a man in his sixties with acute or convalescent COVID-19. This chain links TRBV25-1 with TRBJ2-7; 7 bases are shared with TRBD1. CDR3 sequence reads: CASSPRDSSSEQYF. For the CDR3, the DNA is TGTGCCAGCAGTCCCCGGGACAGTTCGTCCGAGCAGTACTTC.